Presented here are 26 T cell receptor beta chains from one specimen sequenced in a study of T cell responses to AZD1222 COVID-19 vaccine. Assay used: immunoSEQ multiplex PCR; TCRdb lists only in-frame clones, some missing. Counted here are 100,000 to 150,000 clones, 88% occurring once; the ten biggest clones make up 4.5% to 6%. Sequences were derived from peripheral blood, sampled on day 0 of AZD1222 vaccination. The receptors come from an adult in good health.

The gene calls are TRBV6-5 and TRBJ2-2; a weak D match, TRBD1 (6 bases). V was clipped by 8 bases and J by 3 bases, with 10 bases between them. The germline V gene encodes CDR1 MNHEY and CDR2 SVGAGI. The CDR3 totals 13 residues. CDR3 loop: CASYRADTGELFF. Here the CDR3 DNA reads TGTGCCAGCTACAGGGCAGACACCGGGGAGCTGTTTTTT.

The gene calls are TRBV4-1 and TRBJ2-3, with no clear D. Germline V gene lookup returns CDR1 MGHRA and CDR2 YSYEKL. This CDR3 contains 17 residues. The V gene lost 1 base and the J gene lost 0 bases, with 14 bases spanning the gap. The CDR3 coding sequence is TGCGCCAGCAGCCAAGTAGTGTACAGTGGCAGCACAGATACGCAGTATTTT. Protein sequence: CASSQVVYSGSTDTQYF.

The CDR3 DNA reads as TGCGCCAGCAGCCCGGGGTTATCAGCAACTAATGAAAAACTGTTTTTT. This codes for CASSPGLSATNEKLFF. The rearrangement uses TRBV5-1 and TRBJ1-4; D gene uncertain. The CDR3 has 16 residues. V lost 4 bases to trimming and J lost 0 bases, with 13 bases between them. Germline loops: CDR1 SGHRS, CDR2 YFSETQ.

V usage is TRBV28 and J usage is TRBJ2-3, with D unclear. The V end lost 2 bases, the J end lost 6 bases, and 15 bases lay between the germline ends. Germline V lookup: CDR1 MDHEN, CDR2 SYDVKM. The CDR3 runs to 15 residues. The CDR3 here is CASSLIWTHGDTQYF. Written as DNA, the CDR3 is TGTGCCAGCAGTTTAATATGGACCCATGGGGATACGCAGTATTTT.

V usage is TRBV14 and J usage is TRBJ2-1; 11 bases are shared with TRBD2. J gave up 12 bases and V 4 bases, and 2 bases lay outside the gene matches. The CDR3 runs 12 residues. CDR1 and CDR2 from the germline V gene are SGHDN and FVKESK. CDR3 sequence reads: CASSLLAGGQFF. As DNA, the CDR3 is TGTGCCAGCAGCCTCCTAGCGGGAGGGCAGTTCTTC.

This clone was found once. The chain employs TRBV6-5 and TRBJ1-2; D ambiguous. This CDR3 comprises 13 residues. V was pared by 4 bases and J by 3 bases, with 9 bases between. Germline V lookup: CDR1 MNHEY, CDR2 SVGAGI. As DNA, the CDR3 is TGTGCCAGCAGTTTACCGACGGACTATGGCTACACCTTC. Translating gives CASSLPTDYGYTF.

J is TRBJ1-1 and V is TRBV15; D is uncertain. The germline V gene encodes CDR1 LNHNV and CDR2 YYDKDF (reference sequence). Trimming stripped 1 base from V and 1 base from J, with 16 bases between. The length of the CDR3 is 17 residues. In DNA, the CDR3 is TGTGCCACCAGCAGAGTGCTTTCCGGTCGGCCGAACACTGAAGCTTTCTTT. Protein product: CATSRVLSGRPNTEAFF.

As for this clone: At the DNA level, this CDR3 is encoded by other sequences in the same sample as well. J is TRBJ1-2 and V is TRBV5-1; 7 bases align to TRBD1. Germline V lookup: CDR1 SGHRS, CDR2 YFSETQ. V gave up 1 base and J gave up 2 bases; unmatched junction bases: 2. The CDR3 spans 14 residues. CDR3: CASSLTTGNYGYTF. In nucleotides, the CDR3 is TGCGCCAGCAGCTTGACGACAGGGAACTATGGCTACACCTTC.

V usage is TRBV27 and J usage is TRBJ1-1, with a possible D match to TRBD1 (6 bases). The V end lost 5 bases, the J end lost 5 bases, and 21 bases lay between the germline ends. CDR1 MNHEY and CDR2 SMNVEV come from the germline V gene (reference sequence). The CDR3 spans 16 residues. CDR3 nucleotides: TGTGCCAGCAGTCCCTGGCCGGGGGCTCTAGGGACTGAAGCTTTCTTT. Translating it yields CASSPWPGALGTEAFF.

This clone was detected once. The chain couples TRBV3-1 (or the pseudogene TRBV3-2) to TRBJ2-7; D gene ambiguous. This CDR3 contains 17 residues. CDR1 is LGHDT, CDR2 YNNKEL, per germline (reference sequence). Trimming cost V 2 bases and J 3 bases, with 20 bases left between them. The chain's CDR3 is CASSQIPGRGLLYEQYF. As DNA, the CDR3 is TGTGCCAGCAGCCAAATCCCGGGTAGAGGTCTGCTCTACGAGCAGTACTTC.

The J gene is TRBJ1-3, the V gene TRBV18; no firm D call. The germline CDR1 and CDR2 sequences are KGHSH and LQKENI. The V gene lost 2 bases and the J gene lost 2 bases, with 13 bases spanning the gap. CDR3 length equals 16 residues. CDR3 region: CASSPGWAEAGNTIYF. In DNA form, the CDR3 reads TGTGCCAGCTCACCAGGTTGGGCGGAAGCTGGAAACACCATATATTTT.

The chain combines TRBV7-3 with TRBJ2-3; 9 bases are shared with TRBD2. Trimming removed 2 bases from V and 4 bases from J; junction bases left unmatched: 4. CDR1 and CDR2 (germline): SGHTA, FQGTGA. The CDR3 covers 15 residues. Here the CDR3 reads CASSLAAGGPDTQYF. DNA for the CDR3: TGTGCCAGCAGCTTAGCCGCGGGGGGGCCAGATACGCAGTATTTT.

The chain employs TRBV4-3 and TRBJ2-3; 14 positions match TRBD2. CDR3 size: 21 residues. V shed 0 bases, J shed 2 bases, and the junction held 13 bases outside the gene matches. Looked up from germline, CDR1 is LGHNA and CDR2 is YSLEER. The CDR3 protein is CASSQDLPQGLAGAITDTQYF. The CDR3 bases are TGCGCCAGCAGCCAAGACCTCCCGCAGGGACTAGCGGGGGCCATCACAGATACGCAGTATTTT.

V is TRBV29-1 and J is TRBJ2-7; D is perhaps TRBD1 (6 bases). Trimming cost V 6 bases and J 0 bases, with 15 bases left between them. Germline V gives CDR1 SQVTM, CDR2 ANQGSEA. The CDR3 spans 14 residues. In DNA, the CDR3 is TGCAGCGTGAAACAGGGTGGCAGCTCCTACGAGCAGTACTTC. Amino acid sequence: CSVKQGGSSYEQYF.

This clone was picked up one time. The rearrangement links TRBV6-5 to TRBJ2-7; D is perhaps TRBD2 (6 bases). The V end was cut by 2 bases, the J end by 4 bases, with 12 bases between. CDR3 length equals 14 residues. CDR1 MNHEY and CDR2 SVGAGI come from the germline V gene. CDR3 nucleotides: TGTGCCAGCAGTTACGCCAGAAGCGGGTACGAGCAGTACTTC. It translates to CASSYARSGYEQYF.

V gene TRBV10-3 combines with J gene TRBJ2-1; 9 nucleotides agree with TRBD2. J was trimmed by 3 bases and V by 11 bases; bases with no gene match: 8. This CDR3 comprises 14 residues. Germline V lookup: CDR1 ENHRY, CDR2 SYGVKD. The CDR3, as DNA: TGTGCCCGGAGGAATAGCGGGGGCTACAATGAGCAGTTCTTC. Amino acid sequence: CARRNSGGYNEQFF.

The genes are TRBV30 and TRBJ2-7, with D perhaps matching TRBD2 (6 bases). CDR3 length: 12 amino acids. Germline V gene lookup returns CDR1 GTSNPN and CDR2 SVGIG (reference sequence). The V end lost 2 bases, the J end lost 3 bases, and 8 bases lay between the germline ends. CDR3 sequence reads: CAWSRGLYEQYF. In nucleotides, the CDR3 is TGTGCCTGGAGTCGGGGACTCTACGAGCAGTACTTC.

The chain is built from TRBV19 and TRBJ1-5; D ambiguous. CDR1 is LNHDA, CDR2 SQIVND, per germline (reference sequence). V lost 5 bases, J lost 7 bases, and 9 bases lay in between. CDR3 size: 12 residues. The CDR3 nucleotides are TGTGCCAGTAGTCCAAGCGGGCAGCCCCAGCATTTT. Protein: CASSPSGQPQHF.

The chain combines TRBV5-1 with TRBJ2-3; D uncertain. Trimming removed 1 base at V and 5 bases at J, with 5 bases between. The CDR3 loop spans 12 amino acids. The germline V gene has CDR1 SGHRS and CDR2 YFSETQ. In DNA form, the CDR3 reads TGCGCCAGCAGCTTGCTAGAAGATACGCAGTATTTT. Residues: CASSLLEDTQYF.

CDR3 bases: TGTGCCAGCAGCTTTCTCATTCCCACTGAAGCTTTCTTT. It yields the protein CASSFLIPTEAFF. V usage is TRBV7-2 and J usage is TRBJ1-1; D call uncertain. The CDR3 is 13 residues long. Trimming took off 3 bases at V and 4 bases at J, with 9 bases between the two ends. The germline V gene has CDR1 SGHTA and CDR2 FQGNSA.

This rearrangement joins TRBV12-3 or TRBV12-4 to TRBJ2-7; 7 bases agree with TRBD1. The CDR3 is made up of 13 amino acids. J was trimmed by 2 bases and V by 6 bases; bases with no gene match: 4. CDR3 nucleotides: TGTGCCAGCAGCCTGACAGGGACCTACGAGCAGTACTTC. It is translated as CASSLTGTYEQYF.

This sequence joins TRBV2 and TRBJ2-1; a weak D match, TRBD1 (5 bases). Germline assignment: CDR1 SNHLY and CDR2 FYNNEI. The V and J ends lost 0 bases and 9 bases respectively, with 15 bases between them. The CDR3 sequence is 15 residues long. The CDR3: CASSEAGQGKVEQFF. CDR3 bases: TGTGCCAGCAGTGAAGCAGGGCAGGGTAAAGTTGAGCAGTTCTTC.

This chain connects TRBV5-1 to TRBJ1-5, with 9 bases fitting TRBD1. This CDR3 contains 15 residues. The ends lost 0 bases at V and 5 bases at J; junction bases unmatched: 3. Germline assignment: CDR1 SGHRS and CDR2 YFSETQ. The CDR3: CASSLDGTGYQPQHF. The CDR3 bases are TGCGCCAGCAGCTTGGACGGGACAGGGTATCAGCCCCAGCATTTT.

The chain recombines TRBV19 with TRBJ1-2; D may be TRBD1 (5 bases). V was trimmed by 7 bases and J by 3 bases, leaving 18 bases between them. Germline assignment: CDR1 LNHDA and CDR2 SQIVND (reference sequence). This CDR3 has 15 residues. The CDR3 reads CASTSIRGRYYGYTF. CDR3 DNA: TGTGCCAGTACATCAATCCGGGGCCGCTACTATGGCTACACCTTC.

V usage is TRBV6-1 and J usage is TRBJ2-1; weak D call: TRBD2 (6 bases). Between the trimmed V and J ends, which lost 6 bases and 0 bases, there was a span of 15 bases. CDR3 size: 16 residues. The germline V gene has CDR1 MNHNS and CDR2 SASEGT. CDR3: CASRELAYSSYNEQFF. CDR3 nucleotide sequence: TGTGCCAGCAGGGAACTAGCTTATAGCTCCTACAATGAGCAGTTCTTC.

The V gene is TRBV29-1, the J gene TRBJ2-7, with D possibly called TRBD1 or TRBD2 (6 bases each). The CDR3 totals 15 residues. V was trimmed by 6 bases and J by 6 bases, leaving 24 bases between them. Germline V gene lookup returns CDR1 SQVTM and CDR2 ANQGSEA. CDR3 protein: CSVARGSGVSIEQYF. Here the CDR3 DNA reads TGCAGCGTCGCACGGGGGTCAGGGGTGAGCATCGAGCAGTACTTC.